This passage covers 29 T cell receptor beta chains from one sample sequenced in a study of PD-1 blockade in classical Hodgkin lymphoma. Some clones are missing from TCRdb's copy, which holds only in-frame ones; the method was immunoSEQ multiplex PCR. The table records around 10,000 clones, 76% of them present only once. Each and every patient relapsed after autologous stem cell transplantation, and patients got differing brentuximab vedotin exposure. Sequenced here: peripheral blood mononuclear cells (PBMCs), sampled at baseline. The source is a human donor with classical Hodgkin lymphoma.

V usage is TRBV19 and J usage is TRBJ2-1; 8 bases map to TRBD2. CDR3 length: 17 residues. J was trimmed by 10 bases and V by 4 bases; bases with no gene match: 18. The germline CDR1 and CDR2 sequences are LNHDA and SQIVND (reference sequence). CDR3 region: CASSKGLGFLNWGEQFF. The DNA of the CDR3 is TGTGCCAGTAGTAAGGGACTAGGGTTTTTGAACTGGGGGGAGCAGTTCTTC.

This chain links TRBV5-1 with TRBJ2-1; D call uncertain. CDR1 SGHRS and CDR2 YFSETQ come from the germline V gene. The CDR3 has 11 residues. Trimming shortened V by 4 bases and J by 7 bases, and 6 bases separated the two germline ends. In DNA, the CDR3 is TGCGCCAGCAGCAAGAGAAATGAGCAGTTCTTC. This gives the protein CASSKRNEQFF.

DNA of the CDR3: TGCGCCAGCAGCTCTCTTTGGGCGGATCAGCCCCAGCATTTT. It is translated as CASSSLWADQPQHF. This chain uses TRBV4-1 with TRBJ1-5; D is uncertain. V lost 5 bases, J lost 5 bases, and 13 bases lay in between. In germline, CDR1 is MGHRA, CDR2 YSYEKL. The CDR3 consists of 14 residues.

This clone has just a few counts. This chain links TRBV11-2 with TRBJ2-5, with 13 nucleotides matching TRBD2. The CDR3 spans 15 residues. Germline V gene sequence: CDR1 SGHAT, CDR2 FQNNGV. The V gene end was trimmed by 4 bases and the J gene end by 3 bases; junction bases not matched to a gene: 2. CDR3 region: CASSYGLAGEETQYF. The CDR3 nucleotides are TGTGCCAGCAGCTATGGACTAGCGGGAGAAGAGACCCAGTACTTC.

The genes are TRBV4-1 and TRBJ2-6; 9 nucleotides align to TRBD1. The CDR3 sequence is 18 residues long. The germline gives CDR1 MGHRA, CDR2 YSYEKL. The junction had 8 bases not matched to a gene; V was cut back by 2 bases and J by 3 bases. CDR3 sequence reads: CASSQMGTGRSGANVLTF. CDR3 coding DNA: TGCGCCAGCAGCCAAATGGGGACAGGGAGAAGTGGGGCCAACGTCCTGACTTTC.

The chain recombines TRBV6-4 with TRBJ2-3, with 7 bases that match TRBD1. This CDR3 spans 15 amino acids. V lost 5 bases to trimming and J lost 8 bases; unmatched junction nucleotides: 13. Per germline, CDR1 MRHNA and CDR2 SNTAGT. The CDR3 DNA is TGTGCCAGCAGTTCCCTTGGACAGGCTGGGGCTACGCAGTATTTT. It encodes CASSSLGQAGATQYF.

The gene calls are TRBV27 and TRBJ1-1, with D hard to call. This CDR3 has 14 residues. V lost 7 bases and J 2 bases, leaving 14 bases between the germline ends. Germline lookup yields CDR1 MNHEY and CDR2 SMNVEV (reference sequence). Written as DNA, the CDR3 is TGTGCCAGCACGAAAACTTGGGCCAACACTGAAGCTTTCTTT. This sequence encodes CASTKTWANTEAFF.

The CDR3 DNA reads as TGTGCCATCAGGGGGAACGACAATGAGCAGTTCTTC. It specifies CAIRGNDNEQFF. This sequence joins TRBV10-3 and TRBJ2-1, with D uncertain. V dropped 6 bases and J dropped 5 bases, with 8 bases sitting between them. This CDR3 has 12 residues. Germline V gene data show CDR1 as ENHRY and CDR2 as SYGVKD.

The chain combines TRBV5-1 with TRBJ2-3, with D possibly TRBD1 on 5 matching bases. From germline, CDR1 is SGHRS and CDR2 YFSETQ. Between the trimmed V and J ends, which lost 0 bases and 0 bases, there was a span of 8 bases. The CDR3 loop spans 15 amino acids. CDR3 residues: CASSLGQSSTDTQYF. In DNA, the CDR3 is TGCGCCAGCAGCTTGGGACAGTCTAGCACAGATACGCAGTATTTT.

J is TRBJ2-2 and V is TRBV14; maybe TRBD2 (6 bases). The CDR3 runs to 16 residues. The germline V gene encodes CDR1 SGHDN and CDR2 FVKESK. Deletions cut 1 base from V and 1 base from J, with 10 bases between. CDR3 region: CASSQVVGGNTGELFF. In nucleotides, the CDR3 is TGTGCCAGCAGCCAAGTAGTGGGAGGGAACACCGGGGAGCTGTTTTTT.

With respect to this clone: Relative to the germline gene, one junction end is altered; a read error may explain this. V gene TRBV18 combines with J gene TRBJ2-7, with a tentative D call TRBD1 (6 bases). Germline loops: CDR1 KGHSH, CDR2 LQKENI. The CDR3 length is 14 residues. The DNA of the CDR3 is TGTGCCAACTCACCCCGGGACAACTCCTACGAGCAGTACTTC. This sequence encodes CANSPRDNSYEQYF.

This clone was seen a single time. V and J are TRBV2 and TRBJ2-1, with D possibly TRBD2 on 6 matching bases. V lost 1 base to trimming and J lost 4 bases, with 11 bases between them. The CDR3 loop spans 15 amino acids. Germline lookup yields CDR1 SNHLY and CDR2 FYNNEI. For the CDR3, the DNA is TGTGCCAGCAGTGAAGGACTAGGCGGGTACAATGAGCAGTTCTTC. Translating gives CASSEGLGGYNEQFF.

The chain joins TRBV4-1 to TRBJ1-6; 7 nucleotides line up with TRBD1. The CDR3 is made up of 18 amino acids. Germline V gene sequence: CDR1 MGHRA, CDR2 YSYEKL. Losses at the gene ends were 0 bases for V and 6 bases for J; bases not matched to a gene: 11. In DNA, the CDR3 is TGCGCCAGCAGCCAAGATGGGGCAGGGGGTGGACTTAATTCACCCCTCCACTTT. Translating it yields CASSQDGAGGGLNSPLHF.

The chain carries TRBV7-6 and TRBJ1-1, with 8 nucleotides matching TRBD1. Germline CDR1 SGHVS, CDR2 FNYEAQ. This CDR3 has 14 amino acids. The trim removed 5 bases at V and 4 bases at J, leaving 6 bases unmatched. The CDR3 here is CASSLLTGGTEAFF. The CDR3 bases are TGTGCCAGCAGCCTCCTAACAGGGGGCACTGAAGCTTTCTTT.

Concerning this clone: The sample has other DNA sequences that encode this CDR3 too. The J gene is TRBJ1-1, the V gene TRBV7-2; no clear D gene. Trimming took off 3 bases at V and 0 bases at J, with 5 bases between the two ends. Germline V gene lookup returns CDR1 SGHTA and CDR2 FQGNSA. CDR3 length: 13 residues. CDR3 DNA: TGTGCCAGCAGCTTTTCGGTGAACACTGAAGCTTTCTTT. Its translation: CASSFSVNTEAFF. Full variable domain (remainder filled in from reference TRBV7-2 and TRBJ1-1): GAGVSQSPSNKVTEKGKDVELRCDPISGHTALYWYRQSLGQGLEFLIYFQGNSAPDKSGLPSDRFSAERTGGSVSTLTIQRTQQEDSAVYLCASSFSVNTEAFFGQGTRLTVV.

The chain uses TRBV10-2 and TRBJ2-5; 11 bases map to TRBD1. After removal of 6 bases from V and 4 bases from J, the junction contained 10 bases not matched to a gene. CDR1 is WSHSY and CDR2 is SAAADI in the germline V gene. CDR3 size: 16 residues. Written as DNA, the CDR3 is TGCGCCAGCAGGGGCCTATCGGGACAGGGGGGAGAGACCCAGTACTTC. This sequence encodes CASRGLSGQGGETQYF.

The chain recombines TRBV21-1 with TRBJ2-6; TRBD2 is taken as the D call from the table, unchecked against the DNA. TRBV21-1 is reported as a pseudogene. The CDR3 has 19 amino acids. CDR3 sequence reads: CASSKLRTSGSSGANVLTF. The DNA for the CDR3 is TGTGCCAGCAGCAAACTGCGGACTAGCGGGAGCTCTGGGGCCAACGTCCTGACTTTC.

The chain links TRBV9 to TRBJ2-2; maybe TRBD2 (5 bases). The CDR3 contains 15 residues. The V gene lost 3 bases and the J gene lost 0 bases, with 9 bases spanning the gap. Germline CDR1 and CDR2: SGDLS and YYNGEE. This chain's CDR3 is CASSGGGANTGELFF. CDR3 sequence (DNA): TGTGCCAGCAGCGGTGGAGGAGCGAACACCGGGGAGCTGTTTTTT. Based on the CDR3 plus reference TRBV9 and TRBJ2-2, the full variable domain is DSGVTQTPKHLITATGQRVTLRCSPRSGDLSVYWYQQSLDQGLQFLIQYYNGEERAKGNILERFSAQQFPDLHSELNLSSLELGDSALYFCASSGGGANTGELFFGEGSRLTVL.

V usage is TRBV27 and J usage is TRBJ2-2; D uncertain. CDR3 length equals 13 residues. In germline, CDR1 is MNHEY, CDR2 SMNVEV (reference sequence). With 2 bases removed from V and 5 bases from J, the gap between germline ends came to 6 bases. The CDR3 region has the DNA TGTGCCAGCAGTTTAGCACGGACCGGGGAGCTGTTTTTT. Its translation: CASSLARTGELFF.

The gene calls are TRBV11-2 and TRBJ2-5; 7 nucleotides agree with TRBD1. Trimming took 5 bases from V and 7 from J; bases not matched to a gene: 13. The CDR3 covers 15 residues. Looked up from germline, CDR1 is SGHAT and CDR2 is FQNNGV. The CDR3 DNA follows: TGTGCCAGCAGCCCAAGAACCACAGGGGCGGGGACCCAGTACTTC. Translation gives CASSPRTTGAGTQYF. Using reference TRBV11-2 and TRBJ2-5 for the parts outside the CDR3, the full variable domain is EAGVAQSPRYKIIEKRQSVAFWCNPISGHATLYWYQQILGQGPKLLIQFQNNGVVDDSQLPKDRFSAERLKGVDSTLKIQPAKLEDSAVYLCASSPRTTGAGTQYFGPGTRLLVL.

This clone was counted a single time. The chain uses TRBV6-1 and TRBJ2-5; a possible D gene is TRBD2 (5 bases). Germline-derived CDR1 and CDR2 are MNHNS and SASEGT. The CDR3 consists of 13 residues. V was trimmed by 8 bases and J by 4 bases, leaving 14 bases between them. This CDR3 is CASLPSGLETQYF. The CDR3, as DNA: TGTGCCAGCCTCCCCTCGGGGTTAGAGACCCAGTACTTC.

The J gene is TRBJ2-7, the V gene TRBV21-1; TRBD2, as called in the table, went unchecked against the DNA. TRBV21-1 represents a pseudogene. The CDR3 covers 15 residues. Written as DNA, the CDR3 is TGTGCCAGCAGCATGGGACTAGCGGGAGTTGACGAGCAGTACTTC. Protein product: CASSMGLAGVDEQYF.

This clone has a single count. This chain uses TRBV9 with TRBJ2-2; possible D gene TRBD1, 5 bases. Germline CDR1 is SGDLS and CDR2 is YYNGEE. V lost 3 bases and J 3 bases, leaving 15 bases between the germline ends. The CDR3 spans 16 residues. The CDR3 sequence: CASSAGARIDTGELFF. The CDR3 bases are TGTGCCAGCAGCGCTGGGGCCCGGATAGACACCGGGGAGCTGTTTTTT.

This chain uses TRBV21-1 with TRBJ2-7. TRBV21-1 is a documented pseudogene. The CDR3 runs to 14 residues. The CDR3 reads CASSKTGLSYEQYF. CDR3 DNA sequence: TGTGCCAGCAGCAAAACGGGGCTATCCTACGAGCAGTACTTC.

In DNA form, the CDR3 reads TGTGCCAGCAGCAACTGGGACAGGGGACACTACGAGCAGTACTTC. This gives the protein CASSNWDRGHYEQYF. The chain joins TRBV7-2 to TRBJ2-7; 10 bases are a match to TRBD1. V was pared by 5 bases and J by 3 bases, with 7 bases of the junction left unmatched. Germline V gene sequence: CDR1 SGHTA, CDR2 FQGNSA. CDR3 size: 15 residues.

This chain's CDR3 is CASSSSGSSYNEQFF. The CDR3 DNA sequence: TGCGCCAGCAGCTCTAGCGGTAGCTCCTACAATGAGCAGTTCTTC. The V and J genes are TRBV5-1 and TRBJ2-1; 7 bases line up with TRBD2. This CDR3 is built from 15 residues. The germline CDR1 and CDR2 sequences are SGHRS and YFSETQ. V shed 3 bases, J shed 0 bases, and the junction held 3 bases outside the gene matches. Drawing the rest from reference TRBV5-1 and TRBJ2-1, the complete variable domain is KAGVTQTPRYLIKTRGQQVTLSCSPISGHRSVSWYQQTPGQGLQFLFEYFSETQRNKGNFPGRFSGRQFSNSRSEMNVSTLELGDSALYLCASSSSGSSYNEQFFGPGTRLTVL.

The gene calls are TRBV2 and TRBJ2-7; no firm D call. V dropped 3 bases and J dropped 2 bases, with 11 bases sitting between them. The CDR3 length is 14 residues. Germline CDR1 reads SNHLY; CDR2 reads FYNNEI. In DNA form, the CDR3 reads TGTGCCAGCAGTGACGACTCAGAGACCTACGAGCAGTACTTC. It encodes CASSDDSETYEQYF.

The chain joins TRBV27 to TRBJ2-3, with 8 bases aligning to TRBD2. The V gene's germline CDR1 is MNHEY and CDR2 SMNVEV (reference sequence). Germline trimming cut 6 bases from V and 2 bases from J; bases unmatched to any gene: 7. The length of the CDR3 is 15 residues. The CDR3 loop is CASSLAGQTTDTQYF. In nucleotides, the CDR3 is TGTGCCAGCAGCCTAGCGGGCCAAACCACAGATACGCAGTATTTT.

This clone appeared a single time. This chain's CDR3 is CASADRGPNYEQYF. CDR3 DNA sequence: TGCGCCAGCGCGGACAGGGGGCCAAACTACGAGCAGTACTTC. This chain uses TRBV10-1 with TRBJ2-7, with 11 positions matching TRBD1. Germline V gives CDR1 WNHNN, CDR2 SYGVQD (reference sequence). The length of the CDR3 is 14 residues. V was pared by 8 bases and J by 3 bases, with 6 bases of the junction left unmatched.